In this sample, the clone carrying this T cell receptor beta chain turned up many times. The sample originates from a study of neurological immune-mediated disorders. A single run covered 15-18 subjects with over 190 million TCR-beta sequences. TCRdb re-called the 5' RACE reads through MiXCR, storing one row per CDR3 protein. Of tens of thousands of distinct CDR3 sequences listed, 10% are singletons. Preparation of the unsorted libraries drew on 2 million PBMCs stored at -80 C. The length of the CDR3 is 15 residues. V gave up 5 bases and J gave up 2 bases; unmatched junction bases: 9. Germline V lookup: CDR1 MNHEY, CDR2 SVGAGI.

This rearrangement joins TRBV6-5 to TRBJ2-7; 7 nucleotides agree with TRBD2. Sequenced input: PBMCs. The sequence was collected from a woman aged 25 to 39 with HTLV-1-associated myelopathy (HAM/TSP). CDR3 DNA: TGTGCCAGCAGTGTGGAGCGGGGCCCTACCTACGAGCAGTACTTC. Amino acid sequence: CASSVERGPTYEQYF.